This paragraph covers one TCR beta chain sequence. This specimen belongs to a study of blood T cell repertoires in COVID-19. Study information: Italy, Spain and the United States were the sources of the convalescent and acute COVID-19 samples. PBMCs, B-cell-depleted T cells, or T cells were the source of the cDNA or gDNA that made up the material.

The authors' processing: Quantification of nucleated cells was approximated via reference gene primer amplification. TCRdb's table, derived via immunoSEQ multiplex PCR, lists solely in-frame clones and lacks some. V, J and clone size are taken as reported in that table, and D and trimming were inferred from the DNA itself. The repertoire holds about 330,000 clones, with 65% to 90% as singletons. Germline CDR1 is MNHEY and CDR2 is SMNVEV (reference sequence). The CDR3 covers 13 residues. V lost 2 bases and J lost 5, with 9 bases in between. The rearrangement uses TRBV27 and TRBJ1-2; D is perhaps TRBD1 (6 bases). The source material was peripheral blood. This receptor was obtained from a human donor in a cohort sampled during active COVID-19. The CDR3 bases are TGTGCCAGCAGTTTAGAGGGGGAGTATGGCTACACCTTC. Its translation is CASSLEGEYGYTF.